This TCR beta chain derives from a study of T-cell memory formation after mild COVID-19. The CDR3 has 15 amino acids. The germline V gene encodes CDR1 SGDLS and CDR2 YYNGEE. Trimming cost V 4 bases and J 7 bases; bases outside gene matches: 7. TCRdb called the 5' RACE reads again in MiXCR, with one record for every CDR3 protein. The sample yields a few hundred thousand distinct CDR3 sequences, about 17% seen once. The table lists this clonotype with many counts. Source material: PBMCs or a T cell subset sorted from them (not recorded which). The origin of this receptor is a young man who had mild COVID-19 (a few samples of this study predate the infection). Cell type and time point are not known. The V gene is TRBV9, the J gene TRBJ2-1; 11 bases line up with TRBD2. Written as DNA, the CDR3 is TGTGCCAGCAGCTTAGCGGGGGGGCTGTTAAATGAGCAGTTCTTC. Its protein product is CASSLAGGLLNEQFF.